Given below is one TCR beta chain in context. Its antigen target is currently unknown. Base qualities are not provided; no much larger clone lies one nucleotide away. The sample belongs to a study of blood T cells in healthy people across ages (dated by TCRdb to about 2015). In the study overall: In model experiments, template switching captured about one uniquely barcoded TCR beta cDNA molecule for every two T cells. Using deep sequencing normalized with unique cDNA molecular identifiers, the study measured how TCR beta repertoire diversity changes with age. Four age groups were formed from the donors: young (average around 15 years), middle-aged (around 41), aged (approximately 60) and long-lived (less than 85). To avoid experimental bias, donors of different ages were randomly spread across the sequencing lanes. Two additional independent replicas of 1 million unique cDNA reads from the same blood draw were analyzed for two donors (one aged 18 to 30 and one aged 80 or older).

The CDR3 numbers 16 residues from cysteine through phenylalanine. Kept here is only the CDR3 DNA, which spans 48 bases and is read in frame from base 1. For this chain, trimming is 1 base at the V end and 4 bases at the J end, and the number of junction bases without a gene match is 4. The roughly 39 donors, aged roughly 6 to 100 years, were systemically healthy Caucasian individuals from Russia. Approximately 9.3 milliliters of peripheral blood were drawn from each donor into EDTA-treated Vacutainer tubes. PBMCs were isolated by Ficoll-Paque density-gradient centrifugation, with at least 6 million obtained per sample. Trizol reagent was used to extract total RNA from the PBMCs, yielding at least 5.5 micrograms per sample. For every donor, an aliquot of PBMCs went through flow cytometry to measure the percentages of naive CD45RAhigh/CD27high T cells. Summary of the overall study and its limitations: Because profiling used bulk unsorted PBMCs, naive and antigen-experienced compartments could not be compared conclusively. Estimates of total diversity based on one million sequenced T cells were considered lower bounds and underestimates. Observed TCR beta diversity per million T cells fell roughly linearly with age, and a significant reduction was already apparent by age around 40. Because donor CMV infection status was unknown, age-related changes in expanded clonotypes were potentially confounded. Compared with the aged group, more naive CD4+ T cells, fewer expanded clones and increased TCR diversity were shown by the long-lived group, suggesting age selection. A strong correlation was found between observed TCR beta diversity and the percentage of naive T cells measured by flow cytometry.

Receptor amplification or capture employed 5' RACE. The sequencer was an Illumina HiSeq 2500. A second about 7 to 11 cycle PCR used a sample-barcoded 5' primer and a J-beta primer mix. Each TCR beta cDNA molecule received a unique molecular identifier from a template-switch 5' adaptor carrying 12 random nucleotides. At least 2.5 million CDR3-containing paired-end reads were obtained from each sample. First-strand cDNA synthesis was performed from all RNA using the Mint cDNA synthesis kit, with priming by a TRBC-specific oligonucleotide. Following uracil-DNA glycosylase treatment, all cDNA underwent a first 18-cycle PCR with the universal primers M1SS and BC2_uni_R. Turning to the authors' computational methods: Normalization of each sample was performed by random selection of 1 million high-quality reads, each carrying a distinct molecular identifier. Instead of being binned into consensus sequences, reads that shared molecular identifiers were thrown out. MiTCR, run with a Q25 quality threshold and the strictest error-elimination algorithm, handled CDR3 identification, clonotype clustering and error correction. Lower-bound total TCR beta diversity was estimated with a nonparametric unseen species model using Euler transformation. TCRdb reran the public reads through fastp at Q25 and MiXCR, keeping productive beta chains. Every CDR3 protein is listed once, alongside the most common genes and DNA of its rows. The V and J calls follow TCRdb's processing rather than the paper's. This sample holds hundreds of thousands of distinct CDR3 sequences; around 45% were observed only once. The ten largest account for around a sixth of the sample.

Input material: blood. The chain is encoded by TRBV12-3 or TRBV12-4 joined to TRBJ2-7, and TRBD2 matches 13 of the central bases. The receptor's source is a man older than 75 in good health. The CDR3 protein is CASSLVLAGGFYEQYF. The nucleotide sequence reads TGTGCCAGCAGTTTAGTACTAGCGGGAGGGTTTTACGAGCAGTACTTC.